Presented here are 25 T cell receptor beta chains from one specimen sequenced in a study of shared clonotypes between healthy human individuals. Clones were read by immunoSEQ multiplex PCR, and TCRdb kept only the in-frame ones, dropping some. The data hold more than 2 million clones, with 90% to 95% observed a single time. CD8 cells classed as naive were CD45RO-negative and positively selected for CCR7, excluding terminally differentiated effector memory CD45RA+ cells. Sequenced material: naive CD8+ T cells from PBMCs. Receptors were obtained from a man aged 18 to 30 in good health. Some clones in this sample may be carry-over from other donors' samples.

The CDR3 reads CSVIDRGIVTQYF. The DNA for the CDR3 is TGCAGCGTAATTGACAGGGGAATTGTTACGCAGTATTTT. This chain joins TRBV29-1 and TRBJ2-3; 8 nucleotides match TRBD1. The CDR3 contains 13 residues. Germline V CDR1 and CDR2: SQVTM, ANQGSEA. J lost 8 bases, V lost 6 bases, and 10 bases had no gene match.

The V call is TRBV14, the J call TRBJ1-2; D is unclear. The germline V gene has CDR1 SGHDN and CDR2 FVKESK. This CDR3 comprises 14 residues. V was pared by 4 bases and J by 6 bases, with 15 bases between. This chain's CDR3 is CASSRVFSGDGYTF. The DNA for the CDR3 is TGTGCCAGCAGCCGCGTTTTCAGCGGGGATGGCTACACCTTC. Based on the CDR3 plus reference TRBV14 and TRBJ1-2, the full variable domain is EAGVTQFPSHSVIEKGQTVTLRCDPISGHDNLYWYRRVMGKEIKFLLHFVKESKQDESGMPNNRFLAERTGGTYSTLKVQPAELEDSGVYFCASSRVFSGDGYTFGSGTRLTVV.

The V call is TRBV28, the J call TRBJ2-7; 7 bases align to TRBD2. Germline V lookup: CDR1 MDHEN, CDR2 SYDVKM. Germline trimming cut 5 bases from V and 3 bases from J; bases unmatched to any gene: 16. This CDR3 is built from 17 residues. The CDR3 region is CASSLGGDVRRLYEQYF. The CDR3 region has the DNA TGTGCCAGCAGTCTGGGGGGGGACGTCAGAAGACTCTACGAGCAGTACTTC.

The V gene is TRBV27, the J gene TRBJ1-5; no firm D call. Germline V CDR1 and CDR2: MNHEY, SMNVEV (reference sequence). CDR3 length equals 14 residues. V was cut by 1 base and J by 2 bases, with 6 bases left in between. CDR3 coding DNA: TGTGCCAGCAGTTTATTCCCTGGCAATCAGCCCCAGCATTTT. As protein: CASSLFPGNQPQHF.

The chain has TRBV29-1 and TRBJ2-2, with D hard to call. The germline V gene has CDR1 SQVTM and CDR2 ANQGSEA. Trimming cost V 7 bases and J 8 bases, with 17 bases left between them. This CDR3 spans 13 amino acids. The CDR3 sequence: CSAPSGVTGELFF. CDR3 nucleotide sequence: TGCAGCGCCCCGAGTGGGGTCACTGGGGAGCTGTTTTTT.

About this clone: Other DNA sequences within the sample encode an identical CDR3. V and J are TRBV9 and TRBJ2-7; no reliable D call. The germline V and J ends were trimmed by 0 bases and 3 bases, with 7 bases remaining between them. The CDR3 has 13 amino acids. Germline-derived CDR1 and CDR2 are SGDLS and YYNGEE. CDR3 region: CASSVEGSYEQYF. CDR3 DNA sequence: TGTGCCAGCAGCGTAGAAGGAAGCTACGAGCAGTACTTC.

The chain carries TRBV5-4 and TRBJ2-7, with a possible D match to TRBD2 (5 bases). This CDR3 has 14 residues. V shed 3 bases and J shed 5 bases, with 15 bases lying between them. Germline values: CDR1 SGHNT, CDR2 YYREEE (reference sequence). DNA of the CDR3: TGTGCCAGCAGCTCCCTATACCCGGAGGACGAGCAGTACTTC. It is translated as CASSSLYPEDEQYF.

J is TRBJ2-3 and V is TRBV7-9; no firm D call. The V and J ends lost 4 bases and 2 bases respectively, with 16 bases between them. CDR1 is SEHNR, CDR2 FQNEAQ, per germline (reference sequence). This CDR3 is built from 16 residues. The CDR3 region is CASSWASGLPTDTQYF. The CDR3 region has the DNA TGTGCCAGCAGCTGGGCCTCTGGCCTTCCCACAGATACGCAGTATTTT.

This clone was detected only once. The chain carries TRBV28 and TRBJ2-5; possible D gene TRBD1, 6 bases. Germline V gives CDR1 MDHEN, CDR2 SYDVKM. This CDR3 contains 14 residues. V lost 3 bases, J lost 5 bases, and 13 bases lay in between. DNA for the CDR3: TGTGCCAGCAGTTTCCCCGACAGGCGGGAGACCCAGTACTTC. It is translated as CASSFPDRRETQYF.

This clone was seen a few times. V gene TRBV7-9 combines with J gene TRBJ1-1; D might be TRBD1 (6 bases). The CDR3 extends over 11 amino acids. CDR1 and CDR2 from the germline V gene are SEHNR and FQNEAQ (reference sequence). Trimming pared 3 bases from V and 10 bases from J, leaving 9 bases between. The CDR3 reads CASSFEGGAFF. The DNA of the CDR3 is TGTGCCAGCAGCTTCGAGGGGGGAGCTTTCTTT.

CDR3 loop: CASKTGGEETQYF. The CDR3 bases are TGTGCCAGCAAGACAGGGGGCGAAGAGACCCAGTACTTC. The V gene is TRBV6-6, the J gene TRBJ2-5; 10 nucleotides match TRBD1. From germline, CDR1 is MNHNY and CDR2 SVGAGI (reference sequence). The ends lost 7 bases at V and 3 bases at J; junction bases unmatched: 2. The CDR3 consists of 13 residues.

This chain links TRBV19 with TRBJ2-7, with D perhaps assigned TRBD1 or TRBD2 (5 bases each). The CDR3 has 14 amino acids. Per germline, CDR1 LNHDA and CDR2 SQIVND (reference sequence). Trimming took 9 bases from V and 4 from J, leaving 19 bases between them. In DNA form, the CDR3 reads TGTGCCAGCAGTGAGGGGCAGGATCTTTACGAGCAGTACTTC. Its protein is CASSEGQDLYEQYF.

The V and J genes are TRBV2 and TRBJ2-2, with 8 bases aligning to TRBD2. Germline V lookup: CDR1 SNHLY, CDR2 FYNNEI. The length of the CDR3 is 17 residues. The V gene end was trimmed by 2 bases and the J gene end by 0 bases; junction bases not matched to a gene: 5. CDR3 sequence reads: CASSEMASGPNTGELFF. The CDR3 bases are TGTGCCAGCAGTGAAATGGCTAGCGGGCCGAACACCGGGGAGCTGTTTTTT.

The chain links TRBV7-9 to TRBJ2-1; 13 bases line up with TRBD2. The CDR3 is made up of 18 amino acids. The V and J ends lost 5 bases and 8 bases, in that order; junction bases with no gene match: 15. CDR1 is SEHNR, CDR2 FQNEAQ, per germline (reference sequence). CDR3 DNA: TGTGCCAGCAGCGCCTCCCCGGGACTAGCGGGAAGTGAGGATGAGCAGTTCTTC. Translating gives CASSASPGLAGSEDEQFF. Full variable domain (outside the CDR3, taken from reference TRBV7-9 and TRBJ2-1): DTGVSQNPRHKITKRGQNVTFRCDPISEHNRLYWYRQTLGQGPEFLTYFQNEAQLEKSRLLSDRFSAERPKGSFSTLEIQRTEQGDSAMYLCASSASPGLAGSEDEQFFGPGTRLTVL.

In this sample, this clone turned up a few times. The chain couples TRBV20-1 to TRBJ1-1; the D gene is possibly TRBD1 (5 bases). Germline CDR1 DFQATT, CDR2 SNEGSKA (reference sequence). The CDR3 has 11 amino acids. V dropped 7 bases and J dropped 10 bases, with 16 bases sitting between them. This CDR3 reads CSVPRGGPAFF. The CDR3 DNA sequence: TGCAGTGTTCCCCGGGGGGGACCAGCTTTCTTT.

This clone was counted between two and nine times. The CDR3 region is CASGLTGPNTEAFF. CDR3 bases: TGTGCCAGCGGGTTGACAGGACCGAACACTGAAGCTTTCTTT. The rearrangement links TRBV28 to TRBJ1-1, with a weak D call TRBD1 (6 bases). CDR3 length: 14 amino acids. Germline V gives CDR1 MDHEN, CDR2 SYDVKM. Trimming left V 8 bases short and J 1 base short, with 14 bases between.

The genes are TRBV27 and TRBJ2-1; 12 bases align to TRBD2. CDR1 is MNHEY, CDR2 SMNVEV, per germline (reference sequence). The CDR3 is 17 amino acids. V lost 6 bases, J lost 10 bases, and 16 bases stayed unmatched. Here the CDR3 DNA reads TGTGCCAGCAGCCACATACGACTAGCGGGAGATCCGGGGGAGCAGTTCTTC. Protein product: CASSHIRLAGDPGEQFF.

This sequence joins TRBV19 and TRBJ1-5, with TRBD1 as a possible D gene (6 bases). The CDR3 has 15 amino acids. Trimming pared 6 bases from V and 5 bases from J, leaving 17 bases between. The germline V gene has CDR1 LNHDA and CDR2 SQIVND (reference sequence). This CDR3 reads CASRTVGGADQPQHF. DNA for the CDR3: TGTGCCAGTAGGACTGTGGGGGGCGCAGATCAGCCCCAGCATTTT.

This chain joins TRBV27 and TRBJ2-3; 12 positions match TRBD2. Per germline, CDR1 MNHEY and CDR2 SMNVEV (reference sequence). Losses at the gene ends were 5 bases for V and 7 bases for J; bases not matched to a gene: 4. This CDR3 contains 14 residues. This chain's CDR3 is CASSLGLAGHTQYF. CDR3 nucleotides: TGTGCCAGCAGTCTGGGACTAGCGGGCCATACGCAGTATTTT.

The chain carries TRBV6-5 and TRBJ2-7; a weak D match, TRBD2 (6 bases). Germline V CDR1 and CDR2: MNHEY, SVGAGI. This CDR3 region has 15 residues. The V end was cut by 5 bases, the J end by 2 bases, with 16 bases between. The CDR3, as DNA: TGTGCCAGCAGTAGAGAAGCGGGCCTAGCCTACGAGCAGTACTTC. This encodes CASSREAGLAYEQYF.

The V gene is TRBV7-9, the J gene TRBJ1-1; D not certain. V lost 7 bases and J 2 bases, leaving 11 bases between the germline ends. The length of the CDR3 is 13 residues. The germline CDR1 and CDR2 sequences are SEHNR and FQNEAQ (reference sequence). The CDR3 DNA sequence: TGTGCCAGCACCCCCCGCGGAAACACTGAAGCTTTCTTT. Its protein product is CASTPRGNTEAFF. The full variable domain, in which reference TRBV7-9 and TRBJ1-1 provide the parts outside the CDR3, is DTGVSQNPRHKITKRGQNVTFRCDPISEHNRLYWYRQTLGQGPEFLTYFQNEAQLEKSRLLSDRFSAERPKGSFSTLEIQRTEQGDSAMYLCASTPRGNTEAFFGQGTRLTVV.

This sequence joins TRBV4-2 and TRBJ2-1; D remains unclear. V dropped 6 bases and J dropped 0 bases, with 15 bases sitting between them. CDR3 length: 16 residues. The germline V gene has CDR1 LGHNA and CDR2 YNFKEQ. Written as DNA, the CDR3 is TGTGCCAGCAGTGCAGTGAGGAAAAGCTCCTACAATGAGCAGTTCTTC. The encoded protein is CASSAVRKSSYNEQFF.

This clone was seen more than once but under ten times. CDR3 region: CASRRGDNSLTF. The CDR3 DNA reads as TGTGCCAGCAGGCGGGGGGACAACTCCTTAACCTTC. The V and J genes are TRBV9 and TRBJ1-2; tentatively, D is TRBD1 (6 bases). Germline V CDR1 and CDR2: SGDLS, YYNGEE. V lost 5 bases and J lost 14, with 19 bases in between. CDR3 length: 12 residues.

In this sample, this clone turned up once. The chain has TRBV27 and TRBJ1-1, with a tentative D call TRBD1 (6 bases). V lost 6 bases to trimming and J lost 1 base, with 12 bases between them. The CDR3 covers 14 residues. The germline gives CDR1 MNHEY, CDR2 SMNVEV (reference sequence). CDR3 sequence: CASRFRDKNTEAFF. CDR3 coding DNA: TGTGCCAGCAGATTCCGGGACAAGAACACTGAAGCTTTCTTT.

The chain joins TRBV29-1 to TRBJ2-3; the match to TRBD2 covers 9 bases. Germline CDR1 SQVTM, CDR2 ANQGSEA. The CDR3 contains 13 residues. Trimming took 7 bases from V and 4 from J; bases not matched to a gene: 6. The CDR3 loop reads CSGLAGEADTQYF. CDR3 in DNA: TGCAGCGGATTAGCGGGAGAGGCAGATACGCAGTATTTT.